A single sample gave rise to the 18 T cell receptor beta chains below, sequenced in a study of T-cell reconstitution after alpha-beta-depleted transplantation in children. Library preparation (for TCRbeta) was performed with unique molecular identifiers. Each CDR3 protein gets one entry after TCRdb re-called the PCR reads with MiXCR. The sample records 580,000 or so distinct CDR3 sequences, under 25% being singletons. The source was PBMCs, mostly from graft donor cells, collected 360 days after TCRalphabeta/CD19-depleted stem cell transplant. The receptors come from a boy younger than two who had a stem cell transplant for acute myeloid leukemia, so the T cells may come from the graft donor.

V and J are TRBV28 and TRBJ2-3; D perhaps matches TRBD2 (7 bases). Germline CDR1 MDHEN, CDR2 SYDVKM. Trimming left V 8 bases short and J 5 bases short, with 20 bases between. This CDR3 region has 15 residues. In nucleotides, the CDR3 is TGTGCCAGCGGAATCGGGGGGCTGCTATTAGATACGCAGTATTTT. This encodes CASGIGGLLLDTQYF.

The chain recombines TRBV20-1 with TRBJ2-2; TRBD1 might be the D (5 bases). V was cut by 0 bases and J by 6 bases, with 11 bases left in between. The CDR3 consists of 14 residues. The germline CDR1 and CDR2 sequences are DFQATT and SNEGSKA (reference sequence). The CDR3 region is CSARDNAGPGELFF. CDR3 coding DNA: TGCAGTGCTAGAGATAACGCAGGGCCCGGGGAGCTGTTTTTT.

The CDR3 is CSARGVSTRLDEQYF. CDR3 sequence (DNA): TGCAGTGCTAGGGGGGTTAGCACTAGGCTGGACGAGCAGTACTTC. V is TRBV20-1 and J is TRBJ2-7; D possibly matches TRBD1 or TRBD2 (5 bases each). Trimming took 3 bases from V and 5 from J, leaving 20 bases between them. Germline V lookup: CDR1 DFQATT, CDR2 SNEGSKA (reference sequence). The CDR3 consists of 15 residues.

The rearrangement joins TRBV13 to TRBJ2-1; D gene unclear. The ends were cut back, 3 bases at V and 0 bases at J, with 12 bases in the middle. CDR3 size: 16 residues. CDR1 and CDR2 from the germline V gene are PRHDT and FYEKMQ (reference sequence). CDR3: CASSLVFASSYNEQFF. The CDR3 DNA is TGTGCCAGCAGCTTGGTCTTCGCAAGCTCCTACAATGAGCAGTTCTTC. The full variable domain, with the rest looked up from reference TRBV13 and TRBJ2-1, is AAGVIQSPRHLIKEKRETATLKCYPIPRHDTVYWYQQGPGQDPQFLISFYEKMQSDKGSIPDRFSAQQFSDYHSELNMSSLELGDSALYFCASSLVFASSYNEQFFGPGTRLTVL.

CDR3 coding DNA: TGTGCCACCTCGAGCGATTGGGGCACAGATACGCAGTATTTT. The encoded protein is CATSSDWGTDTQYF. The gene calls are TRBV2 and TRBJ2-3; D uncertain. V lost 10 bases, J lost 1 base, and 15 bases lay in between. CDR3 length: 14 amino acids. Germline V gene lookup returns CDR1 SNHLY and CDR2 FYNNEI.

The V call is TRBV4-2, the J call TRBJ2-3, with D possibly being TRBD1 or TRBD2 (6 bases each). CDR1 is LGHNA and CDR2 is YNFKEQ in the germline V gene. The CDR3 contains 16 residues. With 0 bases removed from V and 4 bases from J, the gap between germline ends came to 14 bases. CDR3 residues: CASSQDLGGRPDTQYF. CDR3 DNA: TGTGCCAGCAGCCAAGACTTGGGGGGCCGCCCAGATACGCAGTATTTT.

This clonotype has a handful of counts. V and J are TRBV20-1 and TRBJ2-3, with D perhaps assigned TRBD1 or TRBD2 (5 bases each). V was trimmed by 3 bases and J by 2 bases, leaving 18 bases between them. CDR3 length: 16 amino acids. From germline, CDR1 is DFQATT and CDR2 SNEGSKA (reference sequence). The CDR3 region is CSARVGDGAYTDTQYF. The CDR3 nucleotides are TGCAGTGCTAGGGTTGGGGACGGCGCGTACACAGATACGCAGTATTTT.

This clonotype came up a few times. V usage is TRBV20-1 and J usage is TRBJ1-1; 7 bases align to TRBD1. The CDR3 is 12 residues long. V was clipped by 8 bases and J by 8 bases; unmatched bases: 11. Germline V gene sequence: CDR1 DFQATT, CDR2 SNEGSKA (reference sequence). The CDR3 protein is CSSKSPGQEAFF. The CDR3 DNA is TGCAGTTCGAAATCGCCGGGACAGGAAGCTTTCTTT.

This clonotype has at least ten counts. The chain is built from TRBV20-1 and TRBJ2-1, with a weak D call TRBD1 (6 bases). Germline V gives CDR1 DFQATT, CDR2 SNEGSKA (reference sequence). V lost 6 bases, J lost 2 bases, and 17 bases lay in between. The CDR3 contains 15 residues. The CDR3 loop reads CSAVGAGRAYNEQFF. In nucleotides, the CDR3 is TGCAGTGCGGTGGGGGCCGGAAGGGCCTACAATGAGCAGTTCTTC.

V is TRBV20-1 and J is TRBJ2-2, with D unresolved. The CDR3 spans 15 residues. Germline-derived CDR1 and CDR2 are DFQATT and SNEGSKA (reference sequence). V lost 1 base, J lost 1 base, and 10 bases lay in between. For the CDR3, the DNA is TGCAGTGCTAGAGGTGATCCGGGGAACACCGGGGAGCTGTTTTTT. Translating it yields CSARGDPGNTGELFF.

This clonotype was counted ten times or more. The chain combines TRBV21-1 with TRBJ1-5; the table's D call, TRBD1, has no DNA check behind it. TRBV21-1 is shown as a pseudogene. The CDR3 length is 17 residues. The CDR3 loop reads CASSKAEDRVEKQPQHF. In DNA, the CDR3 is TGTGCCAGCAGCAAAGCCGAGGACAGGGTGGAAAAACAGCCCCAGCATTTT.

The chain uses TRBV6-5 and TRBJ1-2; no clear D gene. CDR1 MNHEY and CDR2 SVGAGI come from the germline V gene. V lost 0 bases, J lost 6 bases, and 14 bases lay in between. CDR3 size: 15 residues. The CDR3 nucleotides read TGTGCCAGCAGTTACTCGATTTGGGTTTGGGATGGCTACACCTTC. Translation: CASSYSIWVWDGYTF.

To note about this clonotype: With a much larger clone just one base away, this may be a read error. The V and J genes are TRBV14 and TRBJ1-1; D is uncertain. This CDR3 has 10 residues. From germline, CDR1 is SGHDN and CDR2 FVKESK. This chain's CDR3 is CATRLYEACF. CDR3 in DNA: TGTGCCACCCGGCTATACGAAGCTTGCTTT.

The rearrangement joins TRBV3-1 to TRBJ1-5, with 9 bases identical to TRBD1. The CDR3 covers 20 residues. Germline V gene lookup returns CDR1 LGHDT and CDR2 YNNKEL (reference sequence). V shed 2 bases and J 1 base; nucleotides not matched to a gene: 15. In nucleotides, the CDR3 is TGTGCCAGCAGCCAAACAGGGGGCGCAGAGGCTTCAGGGAGCAATCAGCCCCAGCATTTT. Encoded protein: CASSQTGGAEASGSNQPQHF. The full variable domain, its missing parts supplied by reference TRBV3-1 and TRBJ1-5, is DTAVSQTPKYLVTQMGNDKSIKCEQNLGHDTMYWYKQDSKKFLKIMFSYNNKELIINETVPNRFSPKSPDKAHLNLHINSLELGDSAVYFCASSQTGGAEASGSNQPQHFGDGTRLSIL.

This clonotype was seen a few times. The chain carries TRBV12-3 or TRBV12-4 and TRBJ2-7, with 7 bases identical to TRBD2. The V segment lost 7 bases and the J segment 4 bases; nucleotides outside the gene matches: 22. The CDR3 loop spans 18 amino acids. The CDR3 coding sequence is TGTGCCAGCACTTTTAAAGGCCGGGGAGGGGAAGTGAGGTACGAGCAGTACTTC. It is translated as CASTFKGRGGEVRYEQYF.

This clonotype was seen a handful of times. The chain links TRBV4-3 to TRBJ2-7; a weak D match, TRBD1 (5 bases). This CDR3 region has 15 residues. V lost 1 base and J 3 bases, leaving 13 bases between the germline ends. Looked up from germline, CDR1 is LGHNA and CDR2 is YSLEER. CDR3 bases: TGCGCCAGCAGCCAAGGAACAGGTGCTTTCTACGAGCAGTACTTC. Its translation: CASSQGTGAFYEQYF.

This clonotype was observed at least ten times. The rearrangement joins TRBV20-1 to TRBJ2-5; 8 nucleotides align to TRBD2. Germline V gene lookup returns CDR1 DFQATT and CDR2 SNEGSKA (reference sequence). Losses at the gene ends were 0 bases for V and 1 base for J; bases not matched to a gene: 4. CDR3 length: 15 amino acids. CDR3 nucleotides: TGCAGTGCTAGAGATAGCGGGGATCTCCAAGAGACCCAGTACTTC. Translation: CSARDSGDLQETQYF.

This clonotype was counted ten times or more. J is TRBJ2-7 and V is TRBV20-1, with a tentative D call TRBD1 (6 bases). The CDR3 contains 13 residues. Trimming removed 3 bases at V and 6 bases at J, with 15 bases between. CDR1 and CDR2 (germline): DFQATT, SNEGSKA (reference sequence). The CDR3 DNA is TGCAGTGCTAGCAAGGGGGTAGGCGCCGAGCAGTACGTC. It translates to CSASKGVGAEQYV.